This note documents a single T cell receptor beta chain sequence. This clonotype was detected only a few times. Its specific antigen is unknown. Qualities for individual bases were not recorded, and no much larger clone is one base off. The record originates from a study of post-analysis software for immune sequencing data (dated by TCRdb to about 2015). With respect to the entire study: Recorded disease courses included relapsing-remitting, secondary progressive and progressive-relapsing multiple sclerosis, with some patients lacking subtype annotation. A subset of samples was prepared in parallel using single-end sample barcoding, then pooled and co-amplified after Illumina adapter ligation. The multiple sclerosis patient repertoires were compared with 11 previously published healthy control repertoires from donors aged roughly 6 to 27 years. What the study reported, not specific to this receptor: Significantly lower normalized Chao1 diversity was found in multiple sclerosis patients than in controls, suggesting substantial peripheral T-cell clonal expansion. Direct clustering with F measure showed strong co-clustering of samples prepared in the same batch, prompting a batch-effect correction. The control group was slightly older than the multiple sclerosis patient group. Patients showed significantly higher frequencies than controls for roughly 5 TRBV segments, among them TRBV5-6, TRBV5-1 and TRBV20-1.

From a lookup of the germline V gene (reference sequence), CDR1 and CDR2 are MNHNY and SVGAGI. The trim is 3 bases for V and 1 base for J, with a gap of 6 bases between the germline ends. The CDR3 measures 13 amino acids from cysteine to phenylalanine. Only the CDR3 part of the read is kept: 39 bases, read in frame from the first base. To demonstrate the VDJtools post-analysis software, TCR beta repertoires were profiled from the peripheral blood of more than ten young patients with multiple sclerosis. The multiple sclerosis patients were children and adolescents between about 6 and 16 years of age. Receptor amplification or capture employed PCR. Instrument on record: Illumina HiSeq 2500. To reduce PCR and sequencing biases, unique molecular identifiers were built into the TCR beta cDNA libraries. Per 1 to 10 million input T cells, roughly 0.5 million cDNA molecules were obtained, such that each molecule approximated one T cell. Patient libraries were prepared and sequenced with the same protocol used for the earlier healthy control dataset. Samples belonging to the same batch were prepared together, multiplexed and sequenced on a shared HiSeq lane. For the original study's pipeline: Raw barcoded reads were processed with MIGEC, discarding single-read molecular identifier groups before consensus assembly and CDR3 extraction. VDJtools was used for post-analysis of the clonotype tables, with diversity normalized by down-sampling every dataset to the smallest sample size. Repertoire overlap clustering matched CDR3 amino acid but not nucleotide sequences to correct batch-related cross-sample contamination. TCRdb applied fastp at Q25 and MiXCR to the public reads, then kept only in-frame beta chains. Identical CDR3 protein sequences are pooled into one entry, listed with their most common genes and DNA. TCRdb's processing, not the authors' own work, is the source of the V and J calls. The sample has about 560,000 distinct CDR3 sequences on record, 44% of them singletons. Roughly 1.8% of the sample belongs to the ten largest clones.

The specimen sequenced was blood. Rearrangement joined TRBV6-6 to TRBJ1-1, with the D gene not confidently named. This receptor was obtained from a girl aged 10-17 years with multiple sclerosis. The CDR3 corresponds to CASSYWGNTEAFF. The DNA sequence is given as TGTGCCAGCAGTTATTGGGGGAACACTGAAGCTTTCTTT.